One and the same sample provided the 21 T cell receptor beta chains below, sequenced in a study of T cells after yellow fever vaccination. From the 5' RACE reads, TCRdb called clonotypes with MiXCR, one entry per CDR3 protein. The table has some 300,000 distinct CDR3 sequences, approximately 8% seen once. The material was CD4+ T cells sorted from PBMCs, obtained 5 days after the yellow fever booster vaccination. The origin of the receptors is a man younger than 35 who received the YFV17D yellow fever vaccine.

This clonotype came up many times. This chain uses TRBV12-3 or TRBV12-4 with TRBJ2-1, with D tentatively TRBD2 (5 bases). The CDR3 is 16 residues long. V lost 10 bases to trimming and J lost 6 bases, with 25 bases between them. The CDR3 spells CATVLGPGINGNEQFF. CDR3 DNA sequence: TGTGCCACCGTCCTCGGGCCCGGGATCAATGGCAATGAGCAGTTCTTC.

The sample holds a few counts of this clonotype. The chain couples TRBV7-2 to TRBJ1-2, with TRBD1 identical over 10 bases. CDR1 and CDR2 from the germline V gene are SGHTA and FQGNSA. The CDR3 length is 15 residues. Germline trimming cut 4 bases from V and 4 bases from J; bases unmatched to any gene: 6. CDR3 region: CASSSPDRGVYGYTF. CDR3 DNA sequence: TGTGCCAGCAGCTCCCCGGACAGGGGGGTCTATGGCTACACCTTC.

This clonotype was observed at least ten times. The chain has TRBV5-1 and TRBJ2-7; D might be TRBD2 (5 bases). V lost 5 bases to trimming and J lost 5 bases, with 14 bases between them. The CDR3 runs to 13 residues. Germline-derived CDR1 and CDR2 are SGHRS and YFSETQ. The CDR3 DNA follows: TGCGCCAGCAGGCCTGTCGGGGAGAACGAGCAGTACTTC. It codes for CASRPVGENEQYF. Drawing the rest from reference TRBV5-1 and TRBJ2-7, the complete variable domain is KAGVTQTPRYLIKTRGQQVTLSCSPISGHRSVSWYQQTPGQGLQFLFEYFSETQRNKGNFPGRFSGRQFSNSRSEMNVSTLELGDSALYLCASRPVGENEQYFGPGTRLTVT.

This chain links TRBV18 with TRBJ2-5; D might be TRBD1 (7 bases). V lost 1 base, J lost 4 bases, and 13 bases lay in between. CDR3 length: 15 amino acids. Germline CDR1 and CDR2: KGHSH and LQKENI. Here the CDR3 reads CASSPLSGGGETQYF. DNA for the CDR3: TGTGCCAGCTCACCACTGTCAGGGGGAGGAGAGACCCAGTACTTC.

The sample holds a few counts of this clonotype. The CDR3 region has the DNA TGTGCCAGCAGCTTAAACTCTGGGGGCTATGAGCAGTTCTTC. Translated, it gives CASSLNSGGYEQFF. The chain links TRBV7-3 to TRBJ2-1; a weak D match, TRBD1 (6 bases). The germline gives CDR1 SGHTA, CDR2 FQGTGA. V was shortened by 1 base and J by 8 bases, with 12 bases between the two germline ends. The CDR3 is 14 residues long.

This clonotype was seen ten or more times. The chain's CDR3 is CASSLSLQETQYF. In nucleotides, the CDR3 is TGTGCCAGCAGCCTCAGCCTCCAAGAGACCCAGTACTTC. V gene TRBV5-4 combines with J gene TRBJ2-5, with D uncertain. Germline CDR1 SGHNT, CDR2 YYREEE (reference sequence). V gave up 4 bases and J gave up 1 base, with 8 bases separating them. CDR3 length: 13 amino acids.

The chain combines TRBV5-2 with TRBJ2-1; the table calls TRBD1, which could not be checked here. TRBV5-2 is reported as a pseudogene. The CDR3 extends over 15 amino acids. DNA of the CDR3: TGTGCCATGGGCCCCGGGGGGGGGAACTACAATGAGCAGTTCTTC. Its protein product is CAMGPGGGNYNEQFF.

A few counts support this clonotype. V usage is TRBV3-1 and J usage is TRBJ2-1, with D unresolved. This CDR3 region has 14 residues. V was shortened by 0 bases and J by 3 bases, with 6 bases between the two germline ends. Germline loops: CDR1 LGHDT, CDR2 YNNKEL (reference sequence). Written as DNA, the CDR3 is TGTGCCAGCAGCCAAGAGCAGATCTACAATGAGCAGTTCTTC. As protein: CASSQEQIYNEQFF.

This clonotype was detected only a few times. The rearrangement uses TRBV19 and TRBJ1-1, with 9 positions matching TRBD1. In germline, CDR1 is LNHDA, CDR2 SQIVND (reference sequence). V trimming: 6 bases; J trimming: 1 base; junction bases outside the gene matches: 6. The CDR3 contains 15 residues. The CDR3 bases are TGTGCCAGTAGGACAGGGGGAAGAAGGAACACTGAAGCTTTCTTT. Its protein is CASRTGGRRNTEAFF.

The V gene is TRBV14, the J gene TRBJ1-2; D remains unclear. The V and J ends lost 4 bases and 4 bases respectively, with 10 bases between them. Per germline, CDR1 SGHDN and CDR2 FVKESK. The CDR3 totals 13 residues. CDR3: CASSRETGYGYTF. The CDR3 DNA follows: TGTGCCAGCAGCCGCGAGACCGGCTATGGCTACACCTTC.

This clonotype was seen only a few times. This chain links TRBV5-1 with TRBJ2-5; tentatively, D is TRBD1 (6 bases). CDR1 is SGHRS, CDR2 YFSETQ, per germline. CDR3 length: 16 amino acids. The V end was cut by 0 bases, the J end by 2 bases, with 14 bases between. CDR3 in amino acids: CASSLGTVLLQETQYF. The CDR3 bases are TGCGCCAGCAGCTTGGGGACAGTGCTTTTGCAAGAGACCCAGTACTTC.

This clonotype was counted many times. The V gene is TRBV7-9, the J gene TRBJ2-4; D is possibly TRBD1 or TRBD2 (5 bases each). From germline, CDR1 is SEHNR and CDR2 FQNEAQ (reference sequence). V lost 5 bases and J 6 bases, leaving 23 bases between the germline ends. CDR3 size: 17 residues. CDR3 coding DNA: TGTGCCAGCAGCACAGTCCCAGGGTTCGGGACGGGAAACATTCAGTACTTC. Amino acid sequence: CASSTVPGFGTGNIQYF.

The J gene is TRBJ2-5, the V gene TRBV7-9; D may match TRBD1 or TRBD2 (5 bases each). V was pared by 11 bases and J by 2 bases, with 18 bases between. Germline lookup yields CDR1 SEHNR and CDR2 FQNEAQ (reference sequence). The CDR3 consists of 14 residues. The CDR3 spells CAGGRGEHQETQYF. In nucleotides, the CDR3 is TGTGCCGGGGGAAGGGGAGAACATCAAGAGACCCAGTACTTC.

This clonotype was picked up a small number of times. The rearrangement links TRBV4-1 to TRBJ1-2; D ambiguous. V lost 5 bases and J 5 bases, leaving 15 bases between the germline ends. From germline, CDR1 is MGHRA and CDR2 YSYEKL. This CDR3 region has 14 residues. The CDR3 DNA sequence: TGCGCCAGCAGCGCCCGACCAGGCGATTATGGCTACACCTTC. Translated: CASSARPGDYGYTF.

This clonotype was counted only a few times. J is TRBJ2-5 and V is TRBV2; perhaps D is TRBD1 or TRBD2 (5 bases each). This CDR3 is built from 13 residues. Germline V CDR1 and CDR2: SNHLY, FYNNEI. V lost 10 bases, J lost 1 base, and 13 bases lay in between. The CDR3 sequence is CATRWGFQETQYF. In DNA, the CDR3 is TGTGCCACCAGGTGGGGGTTCCAAGAGACCCAGTACTTC. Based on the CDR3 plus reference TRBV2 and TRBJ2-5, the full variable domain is EPEVTQTPSHQVTQMGQEVILRCVPISNHLYFYWYRQILGQKVEFLVSFYNNEISEKSEIFDDQFSVERPDGSNFTLKIRSTKLEDSAMYFCATRWGFQETQYFGPGTRLLVL.

CDR3 sequence: CASSLGTDPSNTEAFF. The CDR3 DNA sequence: TGCGCCAGCAGCTTGGGGACCGACCCCTCGAACACTGAAGCTTTCTTT. The chain combines TRBV5-1 with TRBJ1-1; D remains ambiguous. Trimming stripped 0 bases from V and 1 base from J, with 13 bases between. The CDR3 extends over 16 amino acids. CDR1 SGHRS and CDR2 YFSETQ come from the germline V gene.

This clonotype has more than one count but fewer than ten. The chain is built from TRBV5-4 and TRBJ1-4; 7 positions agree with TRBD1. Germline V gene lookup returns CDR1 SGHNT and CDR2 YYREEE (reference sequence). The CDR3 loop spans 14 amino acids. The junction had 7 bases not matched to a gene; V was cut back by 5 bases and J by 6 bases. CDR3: CASRRTGSDEKLFF. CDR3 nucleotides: TGTGCCAGCAGGCGGACAGGTTCGGATGAAAAACTGTTTTTT.

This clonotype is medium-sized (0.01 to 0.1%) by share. CDR3 in amino acids: CAISDPGTRTDTQYF. CDR3 DNA sequence: TGTGCCATCAGTGACCCCGGGACCCGAACAGATACGCAGTATTTT. This chain connects TRBV10-3 to TRBJ2-3, with D perhaps TRBD1 or TRBD2 (5 bases each). V lost 3 bases and J lost 3, with 13 bases in between. The germline V gene encodes CDR1 ENHRY and CDR2 SYGVKD. CDR3 length: 15 amino acids.

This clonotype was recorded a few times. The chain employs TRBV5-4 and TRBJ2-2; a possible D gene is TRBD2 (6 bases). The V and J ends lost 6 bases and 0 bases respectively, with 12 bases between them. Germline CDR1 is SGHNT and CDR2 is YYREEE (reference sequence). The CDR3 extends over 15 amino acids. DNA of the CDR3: TGTGCCAGCACCCCGGACTATACGAACACCGGGGAGCTGTTTTTT. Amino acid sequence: CASTPDYTNTGELFF.

This CDR3 is CASSLGGAATEAFF. In nucleotides, the CDR3 is TGTGCCAGCAGCTTGGGGGGGGCGGCGACTGAAGCTTTCTTT. The chain employs TRBV7-2 and TRBJ1-1; D is perhaps TRBD1 (6 bases). The CDR3 totals 14 residues. The V gene's germline CDR1 is SGHTA and CDR2 FQGNSA. Trimming removed 3 bases at V and 5 bases at J, with 13 bases between.

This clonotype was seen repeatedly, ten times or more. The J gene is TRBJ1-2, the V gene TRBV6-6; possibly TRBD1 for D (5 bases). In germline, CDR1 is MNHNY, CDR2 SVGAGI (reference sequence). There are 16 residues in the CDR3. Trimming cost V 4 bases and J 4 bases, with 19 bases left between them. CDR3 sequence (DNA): TGTGCCAGCAGTTCGCAGGGACGCGGGCTTGCCTATGGCTACACCTTC. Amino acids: CASSSQGRGLAYGYTF.